The 10 T cell receptor beta chains below all came from one sample that was sequenced in a study of CD8 T cells in Susac syndrome. Random hexamers served to reverse transcribe roughly 0.5 to 1 ug RNA. TCRdb reanalysed the immunoSEQ multiplex PCR reads using MiXCR and keeps one entry per CDR3 protein. The repertoire holds 75,000 to 95,000 distinct CDR3 sequences, with 85% to 95% as singletons. Specimen: CD8+ T cells from PBMCs. These receptors originate from a human donor with Susac syndrome.

This clonotype was picked up one time. V usage is TRBV18 and J usage is TRBJ2-1; weak D call: TRBD2 (6 bases). Germline CDR1 reads KGHSH; CDR2 reads LQKENI. V was shortened by 3 bases and J by 3 bases, with 18 bases between the two germline ends. The CDR3 covers 17 residues. DNA for the CDR3: TGTGCCAGCTCACCGGCTGAATTAGCGGAGGACTACAATGAGCAGTTCTTC. This gives the protein CASSPAELAEDYNEQFF.

V gene TRBV2 combines with J gene TRBJ2-7, with 7 positions matching TRBD1. The CDR3 is 14 residues long. The germline V gene encodes CDR1 SNHLY and CDR2 FYNNEI. Trimming at V came to 6 bases and at J to 4 bases, leaving 9 bases not matched to a gene. The CDR3 DNA reads TGTGCCAGCAGCATGACAGGGCCATTATACGAGCAGTACTTC. Its translation is CASSMTGPLYEQYF.

The chain is built from TRBV7-9 and TRBJ2-1; 9 nucleotides agree with TRBD2. CDR1 is SEHNR and CDR2 is FQNEAQ in the germline V gene (reference sequence). CDR3 length: 14 amino acids. With 4 bases clipped from V and 8 bases from J, the junction kept 6 bases outside the gene matches. CDR3 residues: CASSSGTSPDEQFF. In nucleotides, the CDR3 is TGTGCCAGCAGCTCCGGGACTAGCCCGGATGAGCAGTTCTTC.

This chain uses TRBV7-6 with TRBJ1-5, with D unclear. Germline values: CDR1 SGHVS, CDR2 FNYEAQ. V lost 1 base and J lost 4, with 8 bases in between. The CDR3 has 14 amino acids. The CDR3 DNA reads TGTGCCAGCAGCTTAGGACTCTGGAATCAGCCCCAGCATTTT. Amino acid sequence: CASSLGLWNQPQHF.

This clonotype turned up a few times. The chain combines TRBV20-1 with TRBJ2-5; no reliable D call. V was clipped by 7 bases and J by 1 base, with 10 bases between them. This CDR3 is built from 12 residues. Germline CDR1 and CDR2: DFQATT and SNEGSKA (reference sequence). The CDR3 coding sequence is TGCAGTGTTGGACGGTCCCAAGAGACCCAGTACTTC. It translates to CSVGRSQETQYF.

The V call is TRBV19, the J call TRBJ2-3; no reliable D call. From germline, CDR1 is LNHDA and CDR2 SQIVND (reference sequence). Trimming shortened V by 3 bases and J by 1 base, and 17 bases separated the two germline ends. This CDR3 spans 17 amino acids. The CDR3 here is CASSILTAAGGTDTQYF. DNA of the CDR3: TGTGCCAGTAGTATCCTCACGGCGGCCGGAGGCACAGATACGCAGTATTTT. Supplemented by reference TRBV19 and TRBJ2-3, the full variable domain reads DGGITQSPKYLFRKEGQNVTLSCEQNLNHDAMYWYRQDPGQGLRLIYYSQIVNDFQKGDIAEGYSVSREKKESFPLTVTSAQKNPTAFYLCASSILTAAGGTDTQYFGPGTRLTVL.

The chain employs TRBV3-1 and TRBJ1-1; D is ambiguous. Germline CDR1 LGHDT, CDR2 YNNKEL (reference sequence). Trimming shortened V by 3 bases and J by 7 bases, and 6 bases separated the two germline ends. The CDR3 sequence is 11 residues long. Here the CDR3 reads CASSQVDEAFF. CDR3 nucleotide sequence: TGTGCCAGCAGCCAGGTAGATGAAGCTTTCTTT. Looking up the rest from reference TRBV3-1 and TRBJ1-1 gives the full variable domain: DTAVSQTPKYLVTQMGNDKSIKCEQNLGHDTMYWYKQDSKKFLKIMFSYNNKELIINETVPNRFSPKSPDKAHLNLHINSLELGDSAVYFCASSQVDEAFFGQGTRLTVV.

The CDR3 nucleotides are TGTGCCAGCAGTTATGATCAGCCCCAGCATTTT. Amino acid sequence: CASSYDQPQHF. The chain uses TRBV28 and TRBJ1-5, with unresolved D. Germline V gene lookup returns CDR1 MDHEN and CDR2 SYDVKM. Trimming cost V 4 bases and J 5 bases, with 3 bases left between them. CDR3 size: 11 residues.

The chain couples TRBV7-9 to TRBJ2-1; no reliable D call. Trimming stripped 2 bases from V and 9 bases from J, with 8 bases between. CDR1 and CDR2 (germline): SEHNR, FQNEAQ (reference sequence). CDR3 size: 12 residues. The CDR3 region has the DNA TGTGCCAGCAGCTTACAGGATCCTGAGCAGTTCTTC. Translating gives CASSLQDPEQFF.

This chain joins TRBV3-1 and TRBJ2-2, with TRBD1 identical over 9 bases. Germline CDR1 LGHDT, CDR2 YNNKEL (reference sequence). The CDR3 has 15 residues. Trimming removed 5 bases from V and 6 bases from J; junction bases left unmatched: 7. The CDR3 protein is CASSGQGIGAGELFF. The CDR3 DNA sequence: TGTGCCAGCAGCGGACAGGGGATAGGCGCCGGGGAGCTGTTTTTT.